This passage covers 26 T cell receptor beta chains from one sample sequenced in a study of Tregs in tolerant kidney transplant recipients. The assay was immunoSEQ multiplex PCR, and TCRdb's table has in-frame clones only and misses some. The table records approximately 43,000 clones, about 89% of them present only once. Sequencing input: Tregs from blood. Source of these receptors: a human donor in good health.

This clone came up a few times. The chain is built from TRBV4-1 and TRBJ1-1; no clear D. The V end lost 3 bases, the J end lost 0 bases, and 17 bases lay between the germline ends. The CDR3 loop spans 17 amino acids. CDR1 is MGHRA and CDR2 is YSYEKL in the germline V gene. CDR3 DNA: TGCGCCAGCAGCCATCCGAGTCGGGCCTCCATGAACACTGAAGCTTTCTTT. Translation: CASSHPSRASMNTEAFF.

J is TRBJ2-1 and V is TRBV5-1, with 10 bases fitting TRBD2. CDR1 and CDR2 (germline): SGHRS, YFSETQ. With 0 bases clipped from V and 10 bases from J, the junction kept 13 bases outside the gene matches. The CDR3 is 17 residues long. CDR3 in DNA: TGCGCCAGCAGCTTGGGGGTCGTCAGCGGGAGGGGCGAAGAGCAGTTCTTC. It translates to CASSLGVVSGRGEEQFF.

The chain carries TRBV9 and TRBJ1-3; the D gene is possibly TRBD1 (5 bases). The V end lost 0 bases, the J end lost 4 bases, and 8 bases lay between the germline ends. The CDR3 covers 14 residues. In germline, CDR1 is SGDLS, CDR2 YYNGEE. CDR3 amino acids: CASSVAGDGNTIYF. DNA of the CDR3: TGTGCCAGCAGCGTAGCTGGGGACGGAAACACCATATATTTT.

This clone was counted a single time. The V call is TRBV19, the J call TRBJ2-7; 8 bases are a match to TRBD1. Germline CDR1 reads LNHDA; CDR2 reads SQIVND (reference sequence). The CDR3 consists of 14 residues. V lost 4 bases, J lost 6 bases, and 8 bases stayed unmatched. Written as DNA, the CDR3 is TGTGCCAGTAGTACCCCAGGGGGCTTCACCGAGCAGTACTTC. Its protein product is CASSTPGGFTEQYF.

This sequence joins TRBV28 and TRBJ1-6, with D possibly TRBD1 on 6 matching bases. The CDR3 is 16 residues long. CDR1 and CDR2 (germline): MDHEN, SYDVKM. Deletions cut 7 bases from V and 6 bases from J, with 19 bases between. CDR3 sequence reads: CASTRGRGALNSPLHF. Written as DNA, the CDR3 is TGTGCCAGCACTCGAGGCCGGGGGGCGCTTAATTCACCCCTCCACTTT.

V is TRBV5-1 and J is TRBJ1-4, with a possible D match to TRBD1 (5 bases). The ends were cut back, 4 bases at V and 3 bases at J, with 19 bases in the middle. Germline V gene lookup returns CDR1 SGHRS and CDR2 YFSETQ. This CDR3 has 17 residues. CDR3 DNA sequence: TGCGCCAGCAGCCTGTTGCTTCAGGGTGGAGCTAATGAAAAACTGTTTTTT. Translated, it gives CASSLLLQGGANEKLFF.

The chain carries TRBV20-1 and TRBJ2-1; 11 bases are shared with TRBD2. CDR1 is DFQATT and CDR2 is SNEGSKA in the germline V gene (reference sequence). CDR3 length: 11 residues. V shed 5 bases and J 13 bases; nucleotides not matched to a gene: 4. The CDR3 spells CSASLAGGQFF. Written as DNA, the CDR3 is TGCAGTGCTTCGCTAGCGGGAGGACAGTTCTTC.

Only one count was recorded for this clone. This chain joins TRBV10-3 and TRBJ2-3, with TRBD2 identical over 15 bases. CDR1 and CDR2 (germline): ENHRY, SYGVKD. This CDR3 has 17 residues. Trimming took 6 bases from V and 8 from J; bases not matched to a gene: 12. CDR3 DNA: TGTGCCATCAGACCCTGGACTAGCGGGGGGGCCGCCGGTACGCAGTATTTT. Its translation: CAIRPWTSGGAAGTQYF.

The CDR3 DNA follows: TGTGCCAGCTCACCATCCACAGGGGTAGGAGATACGCAGTATTTT. Translating gives CASSPSTGVGDTQYF. The V call is TRBV18, the J call TRBJ2-3; TRBD1 matches at 7 bases. CDR1 is KGHSH, CDR2 LQKENI, per germline. V trimming: 2 bases; J trimming: 5 bases; junction bases outside the gene matches: 7. This CDR3 region has 15 residues.

J is TRBJ2-5 and V is TRBV4-1; D is undetermined. The CDR3 contains 14 residues. V lost 1 base and J 0 bases, leaving 6 bases between the germline ends. Germline V gives CDR1 MGHRA, CDR2 YSYEKL. Here the CDR3 DNA reads TGCGCCAGCAGCCAAGTTAGGGACCAAGAGACCCAGTACTTC. It encodes CASSQVRDQETQYF.

V gene TRBV7-3 combines with J gene TRBJ1-2, with 9 bases that match TRBD1. The CDR3 covers 15 residues. Losses at the gene ends were 4 bases for V and 5 bases for J; bases not matched to a gene: 8. Germline CDR1 and CDR2: SGHTA and FQGTGA. The CDR3 DNA reads TGTGCCAGCAGCTCCGAGCCGGGACAGGGATATGGCTACACCTTC. It is translated as CASSSEPGQGYGYTF.

This chain links TRBV10-3 with TRBJ1-5, with 8 bases identical to TRBD1. The CDR3 runs to 15 residues. CDR1 is ENHRY, CDR2 SYGVKD, per germline. V gave up 6 bases and J gave up 5 bases; unmatched junction bases: 9. For the CDR3, the DNA is TGTGCCATCAGCCCCGGGACAGGCTACGATCAGCCCCAGCATTTT. Encoded protein: CAISPGTGYDQPQHF.

This sequence joins TRBV5-1 and TRBJ2-5; D is tentatively TRBD1 or TRBD2 (5 bases each). Germline lookup yields CDR1 SGHRS and CDR2 YFSETQ. The CDR3 runs 13 residues. V was cut by 5 bases and J by 1 base, with 9 bases left in between. The CDR3 reads CASRLGAQETQYF. The CDR3 DNA is TGCGCCAGCAGACTAGGGGCCCAAGAGACCCAGTACTTC.

This clone came up once. The V call is TRBV6-1, the J call TRBJ2-4; D unresolved. CDR1 MNHNS and CDR2 SASEGT come from the germline V gene. This CDR3 is built from 16 residues. V gave up 3 bases and J gave up 0 bases, with 12 bases separating them. In DNA, the CDR3 is TGTGCCAGCAGTGAGGCAGATATTCTAGCCAAAAACATTCAGTACTTC. Translation gives CASSEADILAKNIQYF.

The chain carries TRBV6-1 and TRBJ2-3; TRBD2 is a possible D gene (6 bases). Trimming stripped 2 bases from V and 5 bases from J, with 14 bases between. The CDR3 has 15 residues. In germline, CDR1 is MNHNS, CDR2 SASEGT. CDR3 nucleotide sequence: TGTGCCAGCAGTGAATATGGTCGGAGGGAAGATACGCAGTATTTT. Its protein is CASSEYGRREDTQYF.

The chain joins TRBV6-4 to TRBJ1-5; unclear D gene. Germline CDR1 MRHNA, CDR2 SNTAGT. The CDR3 extends over 16 amino acids. V dropped 0 bases and J dropped 2 bases, with 11 bases sitting between them. CDR3 residues: CASSDSSRNGNQPQHF. Here the CDR3 DNA reads TGTGCCAGCAGTGACTCGAGCCGGAATGGCAATCAGCCCCAGCATTTT.

The chain uses TRBV18 and TRBJ1-5; perhaps TRBD1 as D (5 bases). Germline loops: CDR1 KGHSH, CDR2 LQKENI. CDR3 size: 15 residues. V was shortened by 1 base and J by 5 bases, with 12 bases between the two germline ends. CDR3 bases: TGTGCCAGCTCACCACGACAGTCCTGGGATCAGCCCCAGCATTTT. Translation: CASSPRQSWDQPQHF.

In this sample, this clone turned up once. J is TRBJ1-2 and V is TRBV6-1; tentatively, D is TRBD1 (6 bases). This CDR3 has 14 amino acids. The germline V and J ends were trimmed by 6 bases and 6 bases, with 17 bases remaining between them. Per germline, CDR1 MNHNS and CDR2 SASEGT. CDR3 sequence reads: CASRKTGPGHGYTF. CDR3 nucleotides: TGTGCCAGCAGGAAAACAGGGCCAGGGCATGGCTACACCTTC.

This chain joins TRBV5-1 and TRBJ2-3, with D possibly being TRBD2 (5 bases). CDR3 length equals 15 residues. The germline V and J ends were trimmed by 4 bases and 2 bases, with 14 bases remaining between them. Germline CDR1 and CDR2: SGHRS and YFSETQ. The CDR3 nucleotides read TGCGCCAGCAGCCCGCTCTGGGGAGACACAGATACGCAGTATTTT. Protein sequence: CASSPLWGDTDTQYF.

The chain has TRBV18 and TRBJ1-1; possibly TRBD1 for D (5 bases). This CDR3 contains 15 residues. The germline V and J ends were trimmed by 5 bases and 0 bases, with 13 bases remaining between them. Germline V CDR1 and CDR2: KGHSH, LQKENI. CDR3 region: CASSSSGTLNTEAFF. As DNA, the CDR3 is TGTGCCAGCTCATCTTCCGGGACCCTGAACACTGAAGCTTTCTTT.

This clone was found once. This sequence joins TRBV11-2 and TRBJ2-7; 8 nucleotides line up with TRBD1. J gave up 3 bases and V 4 bases, and 8 bases lay outside the gene matches. Germline CDR1 is SGHAT and CDR2 is FQNNGV. The CDR3 has 15 residues. The DNA for the CDR3 is TGTGCCAGCAGCTCGCATGACAGGGGCCTCTACGAGCAGTACTTC. Its translation: CASSSHDRGLYEQYF.

The rearrangement joins TRBV5-4 to TRBJ1-1, with D unclear. The germline V gene encodes CDR1 SGHNT and CDR2 YYREEE (reference sequence). The V and J ends lost 0 bases and 0 bases respectively, with 18 bases between them. The CDR3 sequence is 18 residues long. In nucleotides, the CDR3 is TGTGCCAGCAGCTTGGGTCTGGGCCGAGGAGACATGAACACTGAAGCTTTCTTT. Its translation: CASSLGLGRGDMNTEAFF.

The gene calls are TRBV18 and TRBJ2-5, with no clear D. TRBJ2-7 explains the end of the DNA better; the J call may be wrong. Per germline, CDR1 KGHSH and CDR2 LQKENI. The CDR3 totals 13 residues. CDR3 bases: TGTGCCAGCTCACCACTGTCAGGCAACGAGCAGTACTTC. The encoded protein is CASSPLSGNEQYF.

This chain uses TRBV27 with TRBJ1-6; D possibly corresponds to TRBD1 (5 bases). The CDR3 is made up of 18 amino acids. The germline V gene has CDR1 MNHEY and CDR2 SMNVEV (reference sequence). Trimming stripped 2 bases from V and 7 bases from J, with 21 bases between. CDR3: CASSLGGYSGLGNSPLHF. In DNA, the CDR3 is TGTGCCAGCAGTTTAGGGGGGTACTCGGGCCTCGGGAATTCACCCCTCCACTTT.

The chain's CDR3 is CASSNGRDTEAFF. The CDR3 DNA is TGTGCCAGCAGTAACGGGCGGGACACTGAAGCTTTCTTT. This chain links TRBV2 with TRBJ1-1; D is uncertain. The CDR3 spans 13 residues. The germline gives CDR1 SNHLY, CDR2 FYNNEI. V was cut by 5 bases and J by 3 bases, with 10 bases left in between. The full variable domain, rest sourced from reference TRBV2 and TRBJ1-1, is EPEVTQTPSHQVTQMGQEVILRCVPISNHLYFYWYRQILGQKVEFLVSFYNNEISEKSEIFDDQFSVERPDGSNFTLKIRSTKLEDSAMYFCASSNGRDTEAFFGQGTRLTVV.

The rearrangement uses TRBV7-9 and TRBJ2-3, with a weak D call TRBD2 (5 bases). Between the trimmed V and J ends, which lost 5 bases and 0 bases, there was a span of 9 bases. Germline loops: CDR1 SEHNR, CDR2 FQNEAQ (reference sequence). There are 14 residues in the CDR3. The CDR3, as DNA: TGTGCCAGCAGCCTGCGGGCCAGCACAGATACGCAGTATTTT. Encoded protein: CASSLRASTDTQYF.